The clone carrying this TCR beta chain turned up a few times. Its antigen is currently unknown. No fewer than 7 million PBMCs went into each sample. The data stem from a study of blood T cells in healthy people across ages. Whole-study findings and limits: The lack of PBMC sorting stopped any conclusive naive versus antigen-experienced comparison. CMV status of donors was unknown, possibly confounding expanded clonotype changes. Naive T cell percentage strongly correlated with TCR beta diversity.

This CDR3 has 13 residues. Germline-derived CDR1 and CDR2 are MNHNS and SASEGT. The V end lost 6 bases, the J end lost 6 bases, and 11 bases lay between the germline ends. The second PCR ran about 6 to 11 cycles with a sample-barcoded 5' primer and J-beta primers. From the 5' RACE reads, TCRdb called clonotypes with MiXCR, one entry per CDR3 protein. The table includes hundreds of thousands of distinct CDR3 sequences, 25% to 35% detected once. This receptor was obtained from a woman older than 75 in good health. The chain has TRBV6-1 and TRBJ2-2; D gene ambiguous. The sequenced sample consisted of blood. The CDR3, as DNA: TGTGCCAGCAGGGACCCATCCCCCGGGGAGCTGTTTTTT. Translating gives CASRDPSPGELFF.